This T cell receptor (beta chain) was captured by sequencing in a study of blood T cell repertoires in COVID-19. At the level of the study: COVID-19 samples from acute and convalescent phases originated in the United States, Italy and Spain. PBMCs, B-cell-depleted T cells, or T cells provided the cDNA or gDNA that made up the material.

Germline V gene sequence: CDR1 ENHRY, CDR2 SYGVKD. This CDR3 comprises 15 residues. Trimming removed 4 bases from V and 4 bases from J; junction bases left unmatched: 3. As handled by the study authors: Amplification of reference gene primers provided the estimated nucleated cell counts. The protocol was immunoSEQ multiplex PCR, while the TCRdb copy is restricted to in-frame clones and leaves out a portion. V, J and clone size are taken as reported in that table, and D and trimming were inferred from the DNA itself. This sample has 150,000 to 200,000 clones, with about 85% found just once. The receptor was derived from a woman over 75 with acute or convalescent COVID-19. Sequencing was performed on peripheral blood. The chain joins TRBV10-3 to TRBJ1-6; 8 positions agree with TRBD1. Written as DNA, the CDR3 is TGTGCCATCAGTGCCGGGACAGGATATAATTCACCCCTCCACTTT. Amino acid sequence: CAISAGTGYNSPLHF.